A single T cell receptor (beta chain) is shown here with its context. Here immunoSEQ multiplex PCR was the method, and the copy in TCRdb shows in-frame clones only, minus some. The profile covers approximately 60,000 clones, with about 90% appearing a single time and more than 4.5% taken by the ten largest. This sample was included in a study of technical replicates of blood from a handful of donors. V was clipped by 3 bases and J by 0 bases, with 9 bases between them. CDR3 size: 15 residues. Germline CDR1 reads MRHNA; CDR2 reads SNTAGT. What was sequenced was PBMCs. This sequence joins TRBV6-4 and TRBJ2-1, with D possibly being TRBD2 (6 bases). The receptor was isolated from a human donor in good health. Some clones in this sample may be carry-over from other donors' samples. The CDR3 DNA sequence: TGTGCCAGCAGTGAGGAGGGAGACTCCTACAATGAGCAGTTCTTC. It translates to CASSEEGDSYNEQFF.